The source of this T cell receptor beta chain is a study of tumor T cells in aggressive B-cell lymphoma. V lost 5 bases and J 0 bases, leaving 8 bases between the germline ends. The CDR3 has 14 residues. Per germline, CDR1 LNHDA and CDR2 SQIVND (reference sequence). TCRdb's copy holds only in-frame clones and misses some; the assay was immunoSEQ multiplex PCR. The table shows over 1,500 clones, with 85% to 95% occurring only once. The sequence was collected from an adult with diffuse large B cell lymphoma. The gene calls are TRBV19 and TRBJ2-4; a weak D match, TRBD1 (5 bases). The sequenced sample was tumor tissue. The CDR3 region has the DNA TGTGCCAGTAGTGAGACAGTAGCCAAAAACATTCAGTACTTC. Amino acid sequence: CASSETVAKNIQYF. Based on the CDR3 plus reference TRBV19 and TRBJ2-4, the full variable domain is DGGITQSPKYLFRKEGQNVTLSCEQNLNHDAMYWYRQDPGQGLRLIYYSQIVNDFQKGDIAEGYSVSREKKESFPLTVTSAQKNPTAFYLCASSETVAKNIQYFGAGTRLSVL.